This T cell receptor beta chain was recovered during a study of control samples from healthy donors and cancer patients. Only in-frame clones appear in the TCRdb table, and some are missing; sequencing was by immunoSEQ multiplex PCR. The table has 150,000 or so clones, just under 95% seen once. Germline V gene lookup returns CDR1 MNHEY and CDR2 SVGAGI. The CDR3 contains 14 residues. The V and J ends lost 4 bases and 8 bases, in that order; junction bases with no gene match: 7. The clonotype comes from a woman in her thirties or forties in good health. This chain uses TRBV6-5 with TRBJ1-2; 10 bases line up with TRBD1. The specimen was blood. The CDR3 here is CASSLNRDRGGYTF. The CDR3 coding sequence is TGTGCCAGCAGTTTAAACCGGGACAGGGGCGGCTACACCTTC.